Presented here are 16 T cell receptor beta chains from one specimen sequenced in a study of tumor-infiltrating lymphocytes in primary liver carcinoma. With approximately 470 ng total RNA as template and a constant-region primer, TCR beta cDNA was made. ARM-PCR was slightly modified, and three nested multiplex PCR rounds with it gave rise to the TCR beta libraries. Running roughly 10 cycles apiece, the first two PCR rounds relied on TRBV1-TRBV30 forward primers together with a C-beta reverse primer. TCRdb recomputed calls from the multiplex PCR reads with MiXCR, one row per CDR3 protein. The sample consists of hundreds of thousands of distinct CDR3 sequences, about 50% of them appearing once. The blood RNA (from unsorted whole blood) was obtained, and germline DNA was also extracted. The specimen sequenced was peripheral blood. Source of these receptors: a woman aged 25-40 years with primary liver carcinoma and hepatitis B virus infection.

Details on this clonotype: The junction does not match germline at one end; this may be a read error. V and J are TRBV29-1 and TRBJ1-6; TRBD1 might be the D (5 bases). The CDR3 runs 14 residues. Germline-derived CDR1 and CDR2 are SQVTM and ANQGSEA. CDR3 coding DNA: TGCAGCGTTGGAATGGGGGGGATTGATTCACCCCTTCACTTT. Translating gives CSVGMGGIDSPLHF.

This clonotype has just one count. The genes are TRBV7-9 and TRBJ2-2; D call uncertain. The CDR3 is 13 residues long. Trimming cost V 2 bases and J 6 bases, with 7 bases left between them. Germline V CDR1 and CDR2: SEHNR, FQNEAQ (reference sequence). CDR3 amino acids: CASSLSSAGELFF. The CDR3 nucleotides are TGTGCCAGCAGCTTATCATCGGCCGGGGAGCTGTTTTTT.

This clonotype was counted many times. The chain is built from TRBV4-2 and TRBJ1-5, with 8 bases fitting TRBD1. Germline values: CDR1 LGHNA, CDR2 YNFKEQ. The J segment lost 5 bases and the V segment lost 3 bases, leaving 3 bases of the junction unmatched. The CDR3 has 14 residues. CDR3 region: CASSHGTGDQPQHF. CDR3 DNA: TGTGCCAGCAGCCACGGGACAGGTGATCAGCCCCAGCATTTT.

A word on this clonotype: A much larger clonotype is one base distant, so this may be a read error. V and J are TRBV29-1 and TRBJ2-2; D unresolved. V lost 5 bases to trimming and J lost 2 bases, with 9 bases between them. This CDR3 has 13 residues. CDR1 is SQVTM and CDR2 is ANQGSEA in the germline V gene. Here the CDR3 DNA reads TGCAGCGTTTCCCAGGTAAACACCGGGGAGCTGTTTTTT. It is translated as CSVSQVNTGELFF.

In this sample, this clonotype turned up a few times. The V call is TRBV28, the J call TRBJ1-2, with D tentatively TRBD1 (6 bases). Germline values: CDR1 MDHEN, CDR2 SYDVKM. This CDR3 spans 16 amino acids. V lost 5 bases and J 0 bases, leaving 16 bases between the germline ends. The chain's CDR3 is CASSPLWGATNYGYTF. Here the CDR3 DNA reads TGTGCCAGCAGTCCCTTATGGGGGGCGACTAACTATGGCTACACCTTC.

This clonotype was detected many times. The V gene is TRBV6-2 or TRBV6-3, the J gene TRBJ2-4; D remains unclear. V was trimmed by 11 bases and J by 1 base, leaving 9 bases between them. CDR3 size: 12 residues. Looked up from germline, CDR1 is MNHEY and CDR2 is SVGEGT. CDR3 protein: CAAGEAKNIQYF. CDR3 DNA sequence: TGTGCCGCAGGCGAGGCCAAAAACATTCAGTACTTC.

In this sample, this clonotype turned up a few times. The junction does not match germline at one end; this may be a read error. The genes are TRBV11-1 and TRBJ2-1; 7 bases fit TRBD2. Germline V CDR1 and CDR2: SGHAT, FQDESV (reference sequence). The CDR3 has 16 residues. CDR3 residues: CASSKSRTSDYNVQFF. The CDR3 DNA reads TGTGCCAGCAGCAAAAGCCGGACTAGTGACTACAATGTGCAGTTCTTC.

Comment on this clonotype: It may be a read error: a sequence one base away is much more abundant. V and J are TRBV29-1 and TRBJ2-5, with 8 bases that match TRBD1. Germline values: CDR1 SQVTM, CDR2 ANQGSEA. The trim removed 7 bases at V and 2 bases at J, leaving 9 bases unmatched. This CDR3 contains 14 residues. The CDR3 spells CSARMRQGQETQYF. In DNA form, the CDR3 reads TGCAGCGCTAGAATGAGACAGGGGCAAGAGACCCAGTACTTC. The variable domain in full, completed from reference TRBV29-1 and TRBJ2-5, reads SAVISQKPSRDICQRGTSLTIQCQVDSQVTMMFWYRQQPGQSLTLIATANQGSEATYESGFVIDKFPISRPNLTFSTLTVSNMSPEDSSIYLCSARMRQGQETQYFGPGTRLLVL.

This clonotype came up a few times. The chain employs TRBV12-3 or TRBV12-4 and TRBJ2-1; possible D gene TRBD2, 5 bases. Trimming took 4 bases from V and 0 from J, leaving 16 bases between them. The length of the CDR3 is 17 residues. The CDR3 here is CASSSPLSGSSYNEQFF. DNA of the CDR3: TGTGCCAGCAGTTCACCCCTCAGCGGAAGCTCCTACAATGAGCAGTTCTTC.

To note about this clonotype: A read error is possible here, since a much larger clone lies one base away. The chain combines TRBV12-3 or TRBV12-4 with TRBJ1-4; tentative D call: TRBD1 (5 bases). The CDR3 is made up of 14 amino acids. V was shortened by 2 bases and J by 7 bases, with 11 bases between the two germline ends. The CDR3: CASSLRGNREKLFF. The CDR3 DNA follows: TGTGCCAGCAGTTTAAGGGGCAATCGTGAAAAACTGTTTTTT.

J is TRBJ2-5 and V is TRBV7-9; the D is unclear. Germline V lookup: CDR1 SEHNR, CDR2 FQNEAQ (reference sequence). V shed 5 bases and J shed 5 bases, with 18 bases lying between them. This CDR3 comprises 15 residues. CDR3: CASSPRNLLRETQYF. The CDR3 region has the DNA TGTGCCAGCAGCCCCCGGAACCTTTTGCGGGAGACCCAGTACTTC. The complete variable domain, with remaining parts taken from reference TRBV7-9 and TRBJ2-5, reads DTGVSQNPRHKITKRGQNVTFRCDPISEHNRLYWYRQTLGQGPEFLTYFQNEAQLEKSRLLSDRFSAERPKGSFSTLEIQRTEQGDSAMYLCASSPRNLLRETQYFGPGTRLLVL.

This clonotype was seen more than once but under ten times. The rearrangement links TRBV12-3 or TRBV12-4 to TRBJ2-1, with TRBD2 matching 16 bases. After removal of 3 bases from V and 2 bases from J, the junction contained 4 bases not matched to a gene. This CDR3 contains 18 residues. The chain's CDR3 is CASSFGTSGRDTYNEQFF. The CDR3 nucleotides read TGTGCCAGCAGTTTCGGGACTAGCGGGAGGGATACCTACAATGAGCAGTTCTTC.

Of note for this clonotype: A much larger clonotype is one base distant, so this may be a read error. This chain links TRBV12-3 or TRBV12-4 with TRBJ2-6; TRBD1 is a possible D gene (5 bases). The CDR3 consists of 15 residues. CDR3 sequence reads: CASSLPRAGTNVLTF. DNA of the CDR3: TGTGCCAGCAGCCTTCCCAGGGCTGGGACCAACGTCCTGACTTTC.

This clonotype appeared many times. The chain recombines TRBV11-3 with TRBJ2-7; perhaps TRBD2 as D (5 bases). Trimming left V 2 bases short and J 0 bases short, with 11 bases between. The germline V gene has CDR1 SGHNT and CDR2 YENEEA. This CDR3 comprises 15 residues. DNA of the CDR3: TGTGCCAGCAGCTTAATCAGCGGAAGCTCCTACGAGCAGTACTTC. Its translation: CASSLISGSSYEQYF. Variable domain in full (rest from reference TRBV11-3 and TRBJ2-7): EAGVVQSPRYKIIEKKQPVAFWCNPISGHNTLYWYLQNLGQGPELLIRYENEEAVDDSQLPKDRFSAERLKGVDSTLKIQPAELGDSAVYLCASSLISGSSYEQYFGPGTRLTVT.

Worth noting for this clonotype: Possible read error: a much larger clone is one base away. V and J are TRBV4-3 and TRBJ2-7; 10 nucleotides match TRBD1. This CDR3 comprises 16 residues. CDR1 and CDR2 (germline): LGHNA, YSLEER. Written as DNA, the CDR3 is TGCGTCAGCAGCCAAGGCACTTACGGGACAGGGGATAAGCAGTACTTC. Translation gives CVSSQGTYGTGDKQYF.

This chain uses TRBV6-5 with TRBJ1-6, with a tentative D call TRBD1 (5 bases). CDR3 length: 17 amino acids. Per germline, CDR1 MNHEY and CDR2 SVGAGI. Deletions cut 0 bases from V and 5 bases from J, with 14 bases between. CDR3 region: CASSYSNRRGHNSPLHF. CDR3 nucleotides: TGTGCCAGCAGTTACTCGAACCGGAGGGGACATAATTCACCCCTCCACTTT.